The next 14 T cell receptor beta chains were all read from a single sample in a study of PD-1 blockade in mismatch repair-deficient tumors. Method: immunoSEQ multiplex PCR; TCRdb's copy keeps in-frame clones and lacks some. This sample has about 9,400 clones; around 85% occur once, and the top ten carry about 0.97%. The sequencing here drew on PBMCs, taken about 46 weeks after starting pembrolizumab. The receptors come from an adult with mismatch repair-deficient cancer.

The V call is TRBV7-2, the J call TRBJ1-4; D is unresolved. V lost 4 bases, J lost 6 bases, and 18 bases lay in between. The CDR3 has 16 amino acids. The germline V gene encodes CDR1 SGHTA and CDR2 FQGNSA. DNA for the CDR3: TGTGCCAGCAGCTCCTTTCCCCAATCTAGGCATGAAAAACTGTTTTTT. Translated, it gives CASSSFPQSRHEKLFF.

This chain connects TRBV25-1 to TRBJ1-6; D unclear. V dropped 3 bases and J dropped 9 bases, with 12 bases sitting between them. Germline CDR1 MGHDK, CDR2 SYGVNS. The CDR3 covers 14 residues. The CDR3 DNA reads TGTGCCAGCAGTGACCCCCGGCGGGGTTCACCCCTCCACTTT. Its translation is CASSDPRRGSPLHF.

This chain uses TRBV30 with TRBJ1-5, with TRBD1 identical over 9 bases. The germline V gene encodes CDR1 GTSNPN and CDR2 SVGIG (reference sequence). V dropped 5 bases and J dropped 6; count of bases not matched to a gene: 20. This CDR3 has 18 amino acids. CDR3 coding DNA: TGTGCCTGGGGCCGAGATACCCAGGGGACAGGGTCGGGTCAGCCCCAGCATTTT. This sequence encodes CAWGRDTQGTGSGQPQHF.

This clone showed up just once. This rearrangement joins TRBV6-5 to TRBJ2-2; 8 nucleotides line up with TRBD1. This CDR3 has 16 amino acids. Losses at the gene ends were 0 bases for V and 9 bases for J; bases not matched to a gene: 9. Per germline, CDR1 MNHEY and CDR2 SVGAGI. The CDR3 region is CASSYSRTGSMWELFF. In DNA form, the CDR3 reads TGTGCCAGCAGTTACTCCCGGACAGGGAGTATGTGGGAGCTGTTTTTT.

The chain is built from TRBV9 and TRBJ1-3, with D uncertain. This CDR3 comprises 15 residues. Trimming left V 2 bases short and J 2 bases short, with 11 bases between. The germline V gene has CDR1 SGDLS and CDR2 YYNGEE. CDR3 nucleotide sequence: TGTGCCAGCAGCGTGTCTCAGGTCCCTGGAAACACCATATATTTT. It encodes CASSVSQVPGNTIYF.

The CDR3 bases are TGTGCCAGCAGCAGACAGGGGGCGTCAGAGACCCAGTACTTC. Its protein product is CASSRQGASETQYF. This chain uses TRBV5-4 with TRBJ2-5; 10 bases map to TRBD1. The trim removed 4 bases at V and 4 bases at J, leaving 4 bases unmatched. Germline V gives CDR1 SGHNT, CDR2 YYREEE (reference sequence). This CDR3 has 14 residues.

As to this clone: A junction end diverges from the germline sequence, so it may reflect a read error. V and J are TRBV7-7 and TRBJ2-7; 7 bases are a match to TRBD1. This CDR3 region has 13 residues. The germline gives CDR1 SSHAT, CDR2 FNYEAQ (reference sequence). In DNA, the CDR3 is TGTGCTAGCAGCTACGACAGGGACTACGAGCAGTACTTC. This translates into CASSYDRDYEQYF.

The V call is TRBV5-1, the J call TRBJ2-5, with a weak D call TRBD1 (6 bases). CDR3 length: 15 amino acids. Germline values: CDR1 SGHRS, CDR2 YFSETQ. Trimming cost V 0 bases and J 2 bases, with 11 bases left between them. For the CDR3, the DNA is TGCGCCAGCAGCTTGGTTTCTACAGGGCAAGAGACCCAGTACTTC. It codes for CASSLVSTGQETQYF.

V gene TRBV28 combines with J gene TRBJ2-2; 10 bases line up with TRBD2. J gave up 6 bases and V 3 bases, and 10 bases lay outside the gene matches. CDR1 MDHEN and CDR2 SYDVKM come from the germline V gene. There are 17 residues in the CDR3. As DNA, the CDR3 is TGTGCCAGCAGTTTCCATGGACTAGCGGCAAGATCCGGGGAGCTGTTTTTT. This gives the protein CASSFHGLAARSGELFF.

The chain joins TRBV6-1 to TRBJ2-5; the match to TRBD2 covers 11 bases. Germline V CDR1 and CDR2: MNHNS, SASEGT. This CDR3 has 15 residues. Trimming took 1 base from V and 9 from J; bases not matched to a gene: 7. DNA of the CDR3: TGTGCCAGCAGTGAAGAACTAGCGGGAGTGCCGGCCCAGTACTTC. Residues: CASSEELAGVPAQYF.

This chain joins TRBV25-1 and TRBJ2-1; TRBD1 might be the D (5 bases). This CDR3 is 13 amino acids long. The germline V gene has CDR1 MGHDK and CDR2 SYGVNS. The germline V and J ends were trimmed by 5 bases and 8 bases, with 13 bases remaining between them. The CDR3 DNA reads as TGTGCCAGCAGTAGACATGGGGCGGATGAGCAGTTCTTC. Encoded protein: CASSRHGADEQFF.

This clone was recorded a few times. V gene TRBV28 combines with J gene TRBJ1-1; 10 positions agree with TRBD1. Germline assignment: CDR1 MDHEN and CDR2 SYDVKM. The CDR3 totals 13 residues. The V segment lost 11 bases and the J segment 1 base; nucleotides outside the gene matches: 4. The CDR3 region is CAGRDRGNTEAFF. The CDR3 DNA reads as TGTGCCGGCCGGGACAGGGGGAACACTGAAGCTTTCTTT.

The CDR3 region has the DNA TGCGCCAGCAGCTCGACTAGCGTACAAGAGACCCAGTACTTC. It translates to CASSSTSVQETQYF. V and J are TRBV5-1 and TRBJ2-5, with TRBD2 matching 8 bases. Germline V gene sequence: CDR1 SGHRS, CDR2 YFSETQ. The length of the CDR3 is 14 residues. The V segment lost 3 bases and the J segment 2 bases; nucleotides outside the gene matches: 3.

This rearrangement joins TRBV9 to TRBJ2-3, with no clear D. This CDR3 region has 16 residues. Germline V gives CDR1 SGDLS, CDR2 YYNGEE. V gave up 0 bases and J gave up 1 base, with 12 bases separating them. CDR3 coding DNA: TGTGCCAGCAGCGTAGAATTGGGCAGCCGCACAGATACGCAGTATTTT. Amino acid sequence: CASSVELGSRTDTQYF. The complete variable domain, with remaining parts taken from reference TRBV9 and TRBJ2-3, reads DSGVTQTPKHLITATGQRVTLRCSPRSGDLSVYWYQQSLDQGLQFLIQYYNGEERAKGNILERFSAQQFPDLHSELNLSSLELGDSALYFCASSVELGSRTDTQYFGPGTRLTVL.